What follows are 18 T cell receptor beta chains derived from one specimen sequenced in a study of vaccination effects on CD4 cells after COVID-19. The authors isolated CD4+ T cells after approximately 9 days of culture. The antigens these receptors bind are not known. The method was immunoSEQ multiplex PCR; TCRdb's version includes in-frame clones alone and lacks a portion of them. The table records around 27,000 clones, about 60% of them present only once. Sequencing used CD4+ T cells from PBMCs cultured without peptide, obtained before COVID-19 vaccination. The receptors shown here come from a human donor who received a COVID-19 vaccine.

The rearrangement links TRBV2 to TRBJ1-6; possible D gene TRBD1, 6 bases. Germline V gene sequence: CDR1 SNHLY, CDR2 FYNNEI. This CDR3 contains 14 residues. The V end was cut by 5 bases, the J end by 9 bases, with 14 bases between. The DNA for the CDR3 is TGTGCCAGCAGTCCCCAGGGGTATGGTTCACCCCTCCACTTT. Protein: CASSPQGYGSPLHF.

This clone was seen a handful of times. The CDR3 DNA reads as TGTGCCAGCAGCCAAGATTTGGGGTACGAGCAGTACTTC. It translates to CASSQDLGYEQYF. The rearrangement joins TRBV4-2 to TRBJ2-7, with D unclear. Between the trimmed V and J ends, which lost 0 bases and 4 bases, there was a span of 7 bases. The CDR3 is made up of 13 amino acids. Per the germline V gene, CDR1 is LGHNA and CDR2 is YNFKEQ.

The V and J genes are TRBV5-1 and TRBJ1-1; D is uncertain. The germline gives CDR1 SGHRS, CDR2 YFSETQ. The CDR3 extends over 13 amino acids. Trimming stripped 6 bases from V and 2 bases from J, with 11 bases between. CDR3 DNA: TGCGCCAGCACAAGCGTGAAAAACACTGAAGCTTTCTTT. Translating it yields CASTSVKNTEAFF.

This clone was detected only a few times. CDR3 in amino acids: CASSLGTGYEQYF. CDR3 nucleotides: TGTGCCAGTAGTCTGGGGACAGGCTACGAGCAGTACTTC. The rearrangement links TRBV19 to TRBJ2-7, with 8 bases aligning to TRBD1. Losses at the gene ends were 5 bases for V and 3 bases for J; bases not matched to a gene: 3. Germline-derived CDR1 and CDR2 are LNHDA and SQIVND (reference sequence). The CDR3 sequence is 13 residues long. The complete variable domain, with remaining parts taken from reference TRBV19 and TRBJ2-7, reads DGGITQSPKYLFRKEGQNVTLSCEQNLNHDAMYWYRQDPGQGLRLIYYSQIVNDFQKGDIAEGYSVSREKKESFPLTVTSAQKNPTAFYLCASSLGTGYEQYFGPGTRLTVT.

This clone showed up just a few times. J is TRBJ2-5 and V is TRBV5-4; 7 nucleotides align to TRBD1. This CDR3 contains 16 residues. With V trimmed by 1 base and J by 5 bases, 11 bases remained unmatched. Germline V CDR1 and CDR2: SGHNT, YYREEE (reference sequence). CDR3 region: CASSLSTGSDWETQYF. The CDR3 DNA sequence: TGTGCCAGCAGCTTGTCGACAGGGTCTGACTGGGAGACCCAGTACTTC.

Written as DNA, the CDR3 is TGCGCCAGCAGCCAAGATCAAATACGGTTTCGGGGGAGCTCCTATAATTCACCCCTCCACTTT. It encodes CASSQDQIRFRGSSYNSPLHF. This sequence joins TRBV4-1 and TRBJ1-6; weak D call: TRBD1 (5 bases). Germline CDR1 and CDR2: MGHRA and YSYEKL. V dropped 0 bases and J dropped 0 bases, with 21 bases sitting between them. This CDR3 region has 21 residues.

The chain combines TRBV24-1 with TRBJ1-1, with D possibly matching TRBD1 (5 bases). Germline CDR1 reads KGHDR; CDR2 reads SFDVKD. The CDR3 loop spans 15 amino acids. The germline V and J ends were trimmed by 3 bases and 1 base, with 11 bases remaining between them. The CDR3 DNA follows: TGTGCCACCAGTGATGGGGGACGGAGGAACACTGAAGCTTTCTTT. It specifies CATSDGGRRNTEAFF.

V is TRBV5-6 and J is TRBJ2-4; the D gene is possibly TRBD2 (6 bases). Per germline, CDR1 SGHDT and CDR2 YYEEEE. The CDR3 has 15 amino acids. With 6 bases removed from V and 5 bases from J, the gap between germline ends came to 18 bases. The CDR3: CASTKLASDQNIQYF. The CDR3 coding sequence is TGTGCCAGCACCAAACTAGCTTCTGACCAAAACATTCAGTACTTC.

CDR3 in amino acids: CASSPFVTSGGFQQYF. DNA of the CDR3: TGTGCCAGCAGCCCCTTTGTGACTAGCGGGGGGTTCCAGCAGTACTTC. The V call is TRBV14, the J call TRBJ2-7; 13 bases are shared with TRBD2. The length of the CDR3 is 16 residues. Per germline, CDR1 SGHDN and CDR2 FVKESK. Trimming took 4 bases from V and 8 from J; bases not matched to a gene: 11.

The V and J genes are TRBV5-1 and TRBJ1-1; D is unresolved. Germline CDR1 is SGHRS and CDR2 is YFSETQ. CDR3 length equals 15 residues. Trimming removed 2 bases from V and 2 bases from J, with 13 bases in between. The CDR3 protein is CASSFRKLGNTEAFF. The CDR3 DNA reads as TGCGCCAGCAGCTTCAGGAAGTTGGGAAACACTGAAGCTTTCTTT.

As concerns this clone: At one end, the junction sequence differs from germline, possibly due to a read error. This chain uses TRBV6-4 with TRBJ2-1; 8 positions match TRBD2. Germline-derived CDR1 and CDR2 are MRHNA and SNTAGT. CDR3 length: 13 residues. The CDR3 region is CASSDDGGTSYIF. CDR3 DNA sequence: TGTGCCAGCAGTGACGATGGGGGGACTAGTTATATCTTC.

This chain links TRBV6-9 with TRBJ2-2; D unclear. The CDR3 spans 11 residues. Germline V gives CDR1 MNHGY, CDR2 SVAAGI. V lost 4 bases and J 6 bases, leaving 3 bases between the germline ends. The CDR3 coding sequence is TGTGCCAGCAGTTCTCCCGGGGAGCTGTTTTTT. The encoded protein is CASSSPGELFF.

The chain couples TRBV29-1 to TRBJ1-6; 7 nucleotides agree with TRBD1. Trimming took 4 bases from V and 8 from J; bases not matched to a gene: 8. The germline gives CDR1 SQVTM, CDR2 ANQGSEA. This CDR3 is built from 14 residues. The CDR3 DNA reads as TGCAGCGTTGTGTTGGACAGGTCTGATTCACCCCTCCACTTT. Translated: CSVVLDRSDSPLHF.

The chain has TRBV2 and TRBJ1-3; D is perhaps TRBD1 (6 bases). There are 14 residues in the CDR3. V lost 6 bases and J 0 bases, leaving 9 bases between the germline ends. CDR1 and CDR2 (germline): SNHLY, FYNNEI. CDR3 nucleotides: TGTGCCAGCAGATACAGGGACTCTGGAAACACCATATATTTT. This codes for CASRYRDSGNTIYF. The full variable domain, its missing parts supplied by reference TRBV2 and TRBJ1-3, is EPEVTQTPSHQVTQMGQEVILRCVPISNHLYFYWYRQILGQKVEFLVSFYNNEISEKSEIFDDQFSVERPDGSNFTLKIRSTKLEDSAMYFCASRYRDSGNTIYFGEGSWLTVV.

The chain combines TRBV30 with TRBJ1-2, with 7 bases that match TRBD1. The junction had 8 bases not matched to a gene; V was cut back by 3 bases and J by 7 bases. This CDR3 region has 13 residues. CDR1 and CDR2 (germline): GTSNPN, SVGIG (reference sequence). The CDR3 DNA reads as TGTGCCTGGAGCCCGACAGGGAGAACTGGCTACACCTTC. Its translation is CAWSPTGRTGYTF.

The CDR3 loop reads CASSQDRGSYGYTF. CDR3 DNA: TGCGCCAGCAGCCAAGATCGCGGCAGCTATGGCTACACCTTC. The chain recombines TRBV4-1 with TRBJ1-2; D remains unclear. The CDR3 runs to 14 residues. Germline V gives CDR1 MGHRA, CDR2 YSYEKL. V dropped 0 bases and J dropped 4 bases, with 9 bases sitting between them.

This chain uses TRBV5-4 with TRBJ2-7; D perhaps matches TRBD2 (5 bases). V gave up 4 bases and J gave up 2 bases, with 13 bases separating them. Looked up from germline, CDR1 is SGHNT and CDR2 is YYREEE (reference sequence). The CDR3 spans 14 residues. CDR3 DNA: TGTGCCAGCAGCCTGAGAGGGCCCACCTACGAGCAGTACTTC. Translation gives CASSLRGPTYEQYF.

The chain links TRBV6-5 to TRBJ1-2, with 10 bases that match TRBD1. The CDR3 spans 14 residues. J lost 2 bases, V lost 6 bases, and 3 bases had no gene match. Looked up from germline, CDR1 is MNHEY and CDR2 is SVGAGI. CDR3 amino acids: CASRPGQGNYGYTF. CDR3 in DNA: TGTGCCAGCAGGCCGGGACAGGGGAACTATGGCTACACCTTC.